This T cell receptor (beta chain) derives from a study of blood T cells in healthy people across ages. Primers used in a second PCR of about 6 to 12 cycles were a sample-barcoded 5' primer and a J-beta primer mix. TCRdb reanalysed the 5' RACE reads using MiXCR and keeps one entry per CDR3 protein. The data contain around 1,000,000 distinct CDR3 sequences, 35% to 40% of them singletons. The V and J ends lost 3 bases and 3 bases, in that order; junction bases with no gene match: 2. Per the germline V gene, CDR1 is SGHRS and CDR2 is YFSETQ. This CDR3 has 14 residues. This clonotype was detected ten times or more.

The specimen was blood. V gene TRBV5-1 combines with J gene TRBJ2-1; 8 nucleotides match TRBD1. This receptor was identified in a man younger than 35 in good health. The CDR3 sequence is CASSSGQGYNEQFF. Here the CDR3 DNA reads TGCGCCAGCAGCTCCGGACAGGGCTACAATGAGCAGTTCTTC.